This TCR beta chain was captured in a study of blood T cells in healthy people across ages (dated by TCRdb to the mid-2010s). In the study overall: In model experiments, roughly one uniquely barcoded TCR beta cDNA molecule per two T cells was captured by template switching. The study measured age-related changes in TCR beta repertoire diversity using deep sequencing normalized with unique cDNA molecular identifiers. Donors were grouped into four age groups: young (average approximately 15 years), middle-aged (39), aged (around 60) and long-lived (roughly 80). To avoid experimental bias, donors of different ages were distributed randomly across sequencing lanes. The study analyzed two additional independent replicas of 1 million unique cDNA reads from the same blood draw for two donors, one aged 18 to 30 and one aged 80 or older.

This clonotype was counted ten times or more. Its antigen has not been determined. No clone much larger than this one lies a single base away; base qualities are absent. Receptors were amplified or captured by 5' RACE. Instrument used: Illumina HiSeq 2500. The second PCR ran for roughly 7 to 11 cycles and used a J-beta primer mix along with a sample-barcoded 5' primer. A template-switch 5' adaptor carrying 12 random nucleotides introduced a unique molecular identifier onto each TCR beta cDNA molecule. At least 3 million CDR3-containing paired-end reads were obtained from each sample. All of the RNA was converted into first-strand cDNA using the Mint cDNA synthesis kit, with a TRBC-specific oligonucleotide serving as the primer. Following uracil-DNA glycosylase treatment, all cDNA underwent a first 18-cycle PCR with the universal primers M1SS and BC2_uni_R. Regarding the original processing steps: For normalization, 1 million high-quality reads were randomly selected from each sample, with every read carrying a distinct molecular identifier. Reads with shared molecular identifiers were discarded instead of being binned into consensus sequences. MiTCR, with a Q25 quality threshold and the strictest error-elimination algorithm, was used for CDR3 identification, clonotype clustering and error correction. Lower-bound total TCR beta diversity was estimated with a nonparametric unseen species model using Euler transformation. Starting from the raw public reads, TCRdb applied fastp trimming at Q25, assembled clones with MiXCR and retained in-frame beta chains. Identical CDR3 proteins give one entry, which carries the most common genes and DNA. The V and J calls were not made by the authors but by TCRdb's processing. The sample has about 1.8 million distinct CDR3 sequences on record, just under 50% of them singletons. The ten biggest clones cover over 2% of the sample.

Overall study outcomes, separate from this receptor: Because profiling used bulk unsorted PBMCs, naive and antigen-experienced compartments could not be compared conclusively. Because the CMV infection status of the donors was unknown, age-related changes in expanded clonotypes may potentially have been confounded. The percentage of naive T cells measured by flow cytometry correlated strongly with observed TCR beta diversity. Compared with the aged group, more naive CD4+ T cells, fewer expanded clones and increased TCR diversity were shown by the long-lived group, suggesting age selection. Estimates of total diversity based on one million sequenced T cells were regarded as lower bounds and as underestimates. As age increased, observed TCR beta diversity per million T cells dropped in a roughly linear way, and a significant reduction was already evident by age 40.

From the cysteine through the phenylalanine, the CDR3 covers 14 amino acids. CDR3 DNA only is kept here, 42 bases in frame from base 1. Compared with germline, V lacks 2 bases and J lacks 0 bases; bases without a gene match: 1. Per the germline V gene, MNHEY is the CDR1 and SVGEGT is the CDR2. The 39 donors, aged about 6 to 90 years, were systemically healthy Caucasian individuals from Russia. Roughly 11 milliliters of peripheral blood were drawn from each donor into EDTA-treated Vacutainer tubes. Ficoll-Paque density-gradient centrifugation was used to isolate PBMCs, with at least 7 million per sample. Trizol reagent was used to extract total RNA from PBMCs, with at least 5 micrograms per sample. For every donor, flow cytometry on a PBMC aliquot measured the percentage of naive CD45RAhigh/CD27high T cells.

This TCR derives from a woman between 40 and 50 years old in good health. The sequencing sample was made of blood. The chain joins TRBV6-2 or TRBV6-3 to TRBJ2-7, and 7 bases in between align with TRBD1. The nucleotide sequence reads TGTGCCAGCAGTTACGCAGGGGGCTCCTACGAGCAGTACTTC. Its protein reads: CASSYAGGSYEQYF.